One and the same sample provided the 18 T cell receptor beta chains below, sequenced in a study of beta chain features in type 1 diabetes. Sequenced material consisted of expressed TCRB transcripts (all of the isolated RNA was reverse transcribed). The data were produced by immunoSEQ multiplex PCR, yet TCRdb's version contains in-frame clones alone and is incomplete. The sample has some 150,000 clones, about 9.1% seen once; the top ten hold nearly 0.65%. The sample taken for sequencing was central memory CD4+ T cells from blood. The receptors were gathered from a woman in her 40s in good health.

This clone has more than one count but fewer than ten. The chain couples TRBV7-9 to TRBJ2-5, with 11 bases that match TRBD2. V lost 5 bases, J lost 4 bases, and 9 bases stayed unmatched. The germline V gene encodes CDR1 SEHNR and CDR2 FQNEAQ (reference sequence). This CDR3 spans 16 amino acids. CDR3: CASSPSGTSGRETQYF. The CDR3 nucleotides are TGTGCCAGCAGCCCTTCCGGGACTAGCGGTAGAGAGACCCAGTACTTC.

CDR3 protein: CASSLGGTYGYTF. The CDR3 nucleotides are TGTGCCAGCAGCTTAGGGGGCACCTATGGCTACACCTTC. The chain uses TRBV11-2 and TRBJ1-2; possible D gene TRBD1, 5 bases. This CDR3 is built from 13 residues. Trimming removed 1 base at V and 4 bases at J, with 7 bases between. The germline CDR1 and CDR2 sequences are SGHAT and FQNNGV.

The CDR3: CASSLQGLADYEQYF. CDR3 DNA: TGTGCCAGCAGCTTGCAGGGACTAGCGGATTACGAGCAGTACTTC. V gene TRBV7-2 combines with J gene TRBJ2-7; 11 positions match TRBD2. CDR3 size: 15 residues. After removal of 3 bases from V and 4 bases from J, the junction contained 5 bases not matched to a gene. Germline CDR1 SGHTA, CDR2 FQGNSA. Based on the CDR3 plus reference TRBV7-2 and TRBJ2-7, the full variable domain is GAGVSQSPSNKVTEKGKDVELRCDPISGHTALYWYRQSLGQGLEFLIYFQGNSAPDKSGLPSDRFSAERTGGSVSTLTIQRTQQEDSAVYLCASSLQGLADYEQYFGPGTRLTVT.

This clone has only a few counts. The chain links TRBV11-2 to TRBJ1-1, with TRBD1 matching over 8 bases. Losses at the gene ends were 5 bases for V and 5 bases for J; bases not matched to a gene: 4. Germline assignment: CDR1 SGHAT and CDR2 FQNNGV. The CDR3 is made up of 13 amino acids. The CDR3 DNA reads TGTGCCAGCAGCAATACAGGGGGAACTGAAGCTTTCTTT. Translation gives CASSNTGGTEAFF.

V usage is TRBV7-8 and J usage is TRBJ1-5; a possible D gene is TRBD1 (5 bases). The CDR3 length is 17 residues. V shed 3 bases and J shed 1 base, with 16 bases lying between them. CDR1 is SGHVS and CDR2 is FQNEAQ in the germline V gene. The CDR3 DNA reads as TGTGCCAGCAGCTTGGCTTCAGGGACTGTAAGCAATCAGCCCCAGCATTTT. It specifies CASSLASGTVSNQPQHF.

This chain links TRBV5-1 with TRBJ1-2; 9 bases are shared with TRBD1. The V gene's germline CDR1 is SGHRS and CDR2 YFSETQ. The CDR3 runs 13 residues. The V and J ends lost 2 bases and 9 bases, in that order; junction bases with no gene match: 5. The CDR3 DNA is TGCGCCAGCAGCTTAGGGACAGGGTACCGCTACACCTTC. Translation: CASSLGTGYRYTF.

A few counts support this clone. This rearrangement joins TRBV14 to TRBJ2-3, with D possibly being TRBD1 (6 bases). The V end lost 2 bases, the J end lost 5 bases, and 11 bases lay between the germline ends. Germline loops: CDR1 SGHDN, CDR2 FVKESK. The CDR3 is 14 amino acids. Written as DNA, the CDR3 is TGTGCCAGCAGCCAACGGCAGGGGCTAGATACGCAGTATTTT. The encoded protein is CASSQRQGLDTQYF.

This clone came up a few times. The chain joins TRBV11-3 to TRBJ2-5, with D perhaps matching TRBD2 (6 bases). This CDR3 contains 14 residues. The V end was cut by 1 base, the J end by 5 bases, with 11 bases between. Germline CDR1 SGHNT, CDR2 YENEEA. The CDR3 is CASSLALGGETQYF. CDR3 bases: TGTGCCAGCAGCTTAGCGCTTGGAGGGGAGACCCAGTACTTC.

This sequence joins TRBV5-1 and TRBJ1-2; a possible D gene is TRBD1 (5 bases). The CDR3 sequence is 14 residues long. Trimming removed 1 base from V and 8 bases from J, with 15 bases in between. CDR1 and CDR2 (germline): SGHRS, YFSETQ. CDR3 bases: TGCGCCAGCAGCTTGACAGGCCTACAGTCCGGCTACACCTTC. Protein product: CASSLTGLQSGYTF.

The J gene is TRBJ2-5, the V gene TRBV18, with a tentative D call TRBD1 (5 bases). The CDR3 contains 15 residues. Trimming cost V 5 bases and J 4 bases, with 17 bases left between them. From germline, CDR1 is KGHSH and CDR2 LQKENI. The CDR3 region has the DNA TGTGCCAGCTCATCCAGGCAAGGGGTGGGAGAGACCCAGTACTTC. Amino acids: CASSSRQGVGETQYF.

This clone showed up just a few times. The chain employs TRBV11-3 and TRBJ2-5; TRBD2 is a possible D gene (5 bases). Trimming took 5 bases from V and 5 from J, leaving 18 bases between them. Germline V lookup: CDR1 SGHNT, CDR2 YENEEA. This CDR3 contains 15 residues. As DNA, the CDR3 is TGTGCCAGCAGCCCCCACCGGGGAGTTGGGGAGACCCAGTACTTC. Protein product: CASSPHRGVGETQYF.

The chain links TRBV6-5 to TRBJ2-5; 9 positions match TRBD1. The ends lost 3 bases at V and 3 bases at J; junction bases unmatched: 8. The CDR3 covers 16 residues. Germline lookup yields CDR1 MNHEY and CDR2 SVGAGI. The CDR3 DNA reads as TGTGCCAGCAGTTATGGCCCAAGGACAGGGGAAGAGACCCAGTACTTC. It encodes CASSYGPRTGEETQYF.

This clone has only a few counts. The V gene is TRBV9, the J gene TRBJ1-1; no firm D call. CDR3 length: 13 amino acids. Germline V gene data show CDR1 as SGDLS and CDR2 as YYNGEE. Trimming stripped 0 bases from V and 1 base from J, with 4 bases between. CDR3 nucleotides: TGTGCCAGCAGCGTAGGGCCGAACACTGAAGCTTTCTTT. It encodes CASSVGPNTEAFF.

The V call is TRBV5-6, the J call TRBJ2-5, with D tentatively TRBD1 (6 bases). The J call is doubtful: the DNA matches TRBJ2-7 better. CDR3 length: 12 amino acids. Germline-derived CDR1 and CDR2 are SGHDT and YYEEEE. CDR3 in DNA: TGTGCCAGCAGCAGACAGGTCTACGAGCAGTACTTC. Residues: CASSRQVYEQYF.

This sequence joins TRBV7-2 and TRBJ1-5, with TRBD1 matching over 7 bases. V dropped 3 bases and J dropped 5; count of bases not matched to a gene: 7. Germline-derived CDR1 and CDR2 are SGHTA and FQGNSA. This CDR3 comprises 15 residues. CDR3 sequence: CASSLTPGGHQPQHF. The CDR3 DNA sequence: TGTGCCAGCAGCTTGACCCCAGGGGGGCATCAGCCCCAGCATTTT.

This clone was seen a handful of times. The chain joins TRBV7-2 to TRBJ2-7, with D possibly matching TRBD2 (6 bases). Germline V gives CDR1 SGHTA, CDR2 FQGNSA. This CDR3 region has 12 residues. The V and J ends lost 3 bases and 4 bases respectively, with 7 bases between them. The CDR3 DNA follows: TGTGCCAGCAGCTTTCGGGGGTACGAGCAGTACTTC. It translates to CASSFRGYEQYF.

The chain carries TRBV5-1 and TRBJ1-1, with a tentative D call TRBD1 (5 bases). This CDR3 has 12 residues. V was trimmed by 7 bases and J by 5 bases, leaving 12 bases between them. Germline V gives CDR1 SGHRS, CDR2 YFSETQ. CDR3 in amino acids: CASGNGGTEAFF. CDR3 DNA: TGCGCCAGCGGAAACGGGGGGACTGAAGCTTTCTTT.

This chain links TRBV6-5 with TRBJ2-7; 7 nucleotides align to TRBD1. V was clipped by 2 bases and J by 3 bases; unmatched bases: 1. Germline CDR1 reads MNHEY; CDR2 reads SVGAGI. The CDR3 spans 13 residues. The CDR3, as DNA: TGTGCCAGCAGTTACGACAGGGACTACGAGCAGTACTTC. Translated, it gives CASSYDRDYEQYF.